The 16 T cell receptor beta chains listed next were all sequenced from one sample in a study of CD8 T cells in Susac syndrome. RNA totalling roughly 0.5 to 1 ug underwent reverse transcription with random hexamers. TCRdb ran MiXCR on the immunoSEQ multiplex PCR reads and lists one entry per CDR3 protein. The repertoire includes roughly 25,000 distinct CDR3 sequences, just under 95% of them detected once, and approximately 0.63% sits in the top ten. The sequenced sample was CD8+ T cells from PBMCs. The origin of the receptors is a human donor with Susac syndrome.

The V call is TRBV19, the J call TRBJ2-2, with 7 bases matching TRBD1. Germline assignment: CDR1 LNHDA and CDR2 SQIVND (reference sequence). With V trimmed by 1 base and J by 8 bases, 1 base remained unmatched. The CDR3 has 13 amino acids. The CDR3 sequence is CASSIGQGGELFF. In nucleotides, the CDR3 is TGTGCCAGTAGTATAGGACAGGGTGGGGAGCTGTTTTTT.

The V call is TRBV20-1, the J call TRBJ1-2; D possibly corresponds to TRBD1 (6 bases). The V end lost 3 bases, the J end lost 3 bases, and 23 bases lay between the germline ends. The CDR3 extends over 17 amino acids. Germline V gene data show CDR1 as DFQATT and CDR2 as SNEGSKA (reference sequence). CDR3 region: CSASGMGGAGLYYGYTF. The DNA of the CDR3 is TGCAGTGCTAGTGGCATGGGGGGCGCAGGCCTATACTATGGCTACACCTTC.

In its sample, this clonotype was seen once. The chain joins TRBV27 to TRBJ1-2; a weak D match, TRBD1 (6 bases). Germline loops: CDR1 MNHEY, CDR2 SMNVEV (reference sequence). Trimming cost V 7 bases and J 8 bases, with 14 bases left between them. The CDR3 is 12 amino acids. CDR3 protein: CASIGGPGGYTF. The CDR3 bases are TGTGCCAGCATAGGGGGACCGGGAGGCTACACCTTC.

CDR3 sequence reads: CASSLPTQETQYF. The CDR3 DNA sequence: TGTGCCAGCAGCCTCCCTACTCAAGAGACCCAGTACTTC. J is TRBJ2-5 and V is TRBV28; unclear D gene. V was shortened by 6 bases and J by 2 bases, with 10 bases between the two germline ends. Germline assignment: CDR1 MDHEN and CDR2 SYDVKM. There are 13 residues in the CDR3. The entire variable domain, with the rest obtained from reference TRBV28 and TRBJ2-5, is as follows: DVKVTQSSRYLVKRTGEKVFLECVQDMDHENMFWYRQDPGLGLRLIYFSYDVKMKEKGDIPEGYSVSREKKERFSLILESASTNQTSMYLCASSLPTQETQYFGPGTRLLVL.

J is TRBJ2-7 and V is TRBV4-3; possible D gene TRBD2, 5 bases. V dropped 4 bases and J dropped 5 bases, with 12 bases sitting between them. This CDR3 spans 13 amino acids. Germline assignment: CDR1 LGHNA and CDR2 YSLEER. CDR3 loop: CASSPNGVDEQYF. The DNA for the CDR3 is TGCGCCAGCAGCCCGAACGGGGTTGACGAGCAGTACTTC.

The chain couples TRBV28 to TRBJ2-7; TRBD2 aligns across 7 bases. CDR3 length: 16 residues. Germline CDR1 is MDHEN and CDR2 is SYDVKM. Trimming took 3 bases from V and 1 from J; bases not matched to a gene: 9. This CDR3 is CASSFYVAGVSYEQYF. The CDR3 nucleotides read TGTGCCAGCAGTTTTTACGTAGCGGGTGTTTCCTACGAGCAGTACTTC.

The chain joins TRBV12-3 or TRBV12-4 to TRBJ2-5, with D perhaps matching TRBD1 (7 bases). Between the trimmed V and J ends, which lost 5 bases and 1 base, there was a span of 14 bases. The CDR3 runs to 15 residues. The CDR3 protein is CASSPDRDFQETQYF. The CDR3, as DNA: TGTGCCAGCAGTCCCGACAGGGACTTCCAAGAGACCCAGTACTTC.

CDR3 sequence: CASSLFVGVGYTF. The CDR3 DNA sequence: TGTGCCAGCAGCTTGTTTGTAGGGGTCGGCTACACCTTC. The chain combines TRBV5-6 with TRBJ1-2, with TRBD1 as a possible D gene (5 bases). Trimming left V 1 base short and J 8 bases short, with 12 bases between. Germline V gene data show CDR1 as SGHDT and CDR2 as YYEEEE. The CDR3 totals 13 residues. The full variable domain, rest sourced from reference TRBV5-6 and TRBJ1-2, is DAGVTQSPTHLIKTRGQQVTLRCSPKSGHDTVSWYQQALGQGPQFIFQYYEEEERQRGNFPDRFSGHQFPNYSSELNVNALLLGDSALYLCASSLFVGVGYTFGSGTRLTVV.

DNA for the CDR3: TGCGCCAGCAGCTTTGAGGGCGGCAATCAGCCCCAGCATTTT. Translation gives CASSFEGGNQPQHF. The V call is TRBV5-1, the J call TRBJ1-5, with unresolved D. This CDR3 spans 14 amino acids. The V end was cut by 2 bases, the J end by 2 bases, with 8 bases between. The germline gives CDR1 SGHRS, CDR2 YFSETQ.

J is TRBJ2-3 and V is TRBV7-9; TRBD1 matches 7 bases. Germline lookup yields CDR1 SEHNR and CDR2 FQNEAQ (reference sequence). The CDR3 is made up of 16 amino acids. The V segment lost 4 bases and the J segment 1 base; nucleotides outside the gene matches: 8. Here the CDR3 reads CASSSYRGAGTDTQYF. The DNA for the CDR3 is TGTGCCAGCAGCTCTTACAGGGGAGCTGGCACAGATACGCAGTATTTT.

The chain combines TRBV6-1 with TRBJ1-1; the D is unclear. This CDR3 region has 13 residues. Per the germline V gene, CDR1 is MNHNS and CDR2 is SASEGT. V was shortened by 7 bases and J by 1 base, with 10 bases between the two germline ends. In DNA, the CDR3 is TGTGCCAGCATCCATTGGGGGAACACTGAAGCTTTCTTT. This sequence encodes CASIHWGNTEAFF.

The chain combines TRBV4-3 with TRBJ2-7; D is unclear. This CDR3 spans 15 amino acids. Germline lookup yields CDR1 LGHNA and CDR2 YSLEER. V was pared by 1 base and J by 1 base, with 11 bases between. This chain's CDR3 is CASSQARTVSYEQYF. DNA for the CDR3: TGCGCCAGCAGCCAAGCCCGGACGGTATCCTACGAGCAGTACTTC.

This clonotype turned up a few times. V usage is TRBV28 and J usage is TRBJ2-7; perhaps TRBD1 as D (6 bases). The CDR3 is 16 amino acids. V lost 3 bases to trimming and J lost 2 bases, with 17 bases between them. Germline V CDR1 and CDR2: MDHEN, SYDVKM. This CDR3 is CASSFRGRGSAYEQYF. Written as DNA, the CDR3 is TGTGCCAGCAGTTTCAGGGGTCGAGGTAGTGCCTACGAGCAGTACTTC.

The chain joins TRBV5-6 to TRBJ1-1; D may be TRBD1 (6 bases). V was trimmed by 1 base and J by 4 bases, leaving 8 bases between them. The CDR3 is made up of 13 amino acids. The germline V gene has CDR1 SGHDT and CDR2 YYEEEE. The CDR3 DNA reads TGTGCCAGCAGCTTGACGGGGGCCACTGAAGCTTTCTTT. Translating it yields CASSLTGATEAFF.

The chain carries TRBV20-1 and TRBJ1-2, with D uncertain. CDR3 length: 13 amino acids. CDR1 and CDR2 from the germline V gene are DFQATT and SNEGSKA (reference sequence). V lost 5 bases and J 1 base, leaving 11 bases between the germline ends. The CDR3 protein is CSAPRRDNYGYTF. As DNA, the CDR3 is TGCAGTGCTCCACGACGGGATAACTATGGCTACACCTTC.

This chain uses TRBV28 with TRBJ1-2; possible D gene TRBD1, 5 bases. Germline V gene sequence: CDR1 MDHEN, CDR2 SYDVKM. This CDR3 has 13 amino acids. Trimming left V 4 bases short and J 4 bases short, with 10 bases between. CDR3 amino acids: CASSSHGAYGYTF. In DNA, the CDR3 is TGTGCCAGCAGTTCCCATGGGGCCTATGGCTACACCTTC.